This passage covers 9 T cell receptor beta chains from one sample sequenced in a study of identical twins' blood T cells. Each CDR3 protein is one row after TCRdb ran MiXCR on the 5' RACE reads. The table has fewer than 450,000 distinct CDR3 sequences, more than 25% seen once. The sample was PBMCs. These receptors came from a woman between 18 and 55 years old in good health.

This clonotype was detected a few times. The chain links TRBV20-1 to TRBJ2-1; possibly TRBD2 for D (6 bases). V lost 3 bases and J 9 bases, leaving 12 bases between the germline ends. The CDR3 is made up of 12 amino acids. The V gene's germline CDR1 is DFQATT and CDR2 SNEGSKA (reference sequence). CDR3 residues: CSARERVPEQFF. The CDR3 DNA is TGCAGTGCTAGGGAGCGGGTCCCTGAGCAGTTCTTC.

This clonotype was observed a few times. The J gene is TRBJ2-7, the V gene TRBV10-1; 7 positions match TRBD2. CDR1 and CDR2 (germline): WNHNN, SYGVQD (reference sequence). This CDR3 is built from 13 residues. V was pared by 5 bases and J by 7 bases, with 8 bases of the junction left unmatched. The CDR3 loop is CASSSGTRLEQYF. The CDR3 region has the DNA TGCGCCAGCAGTAGCGGGACTCGCCTGGAGCAGTACTTC.

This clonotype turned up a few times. The CDR3 is CATSNRVFDGYTF. The CDR3, as DNA: TGTGCCACCAGTAACAGGGTCTTTGATGGCTACACCTTC. The V call is TRBV24-1, the J call TRBJ1-2, with D possibly being TRBD1 (6 bases). The germline gives CDR1 KGHDR, CDR2 SFDVKD. This CDR3 has 13 residues. The V gene lost 6 bases and the J gene lost 6 bases, with 13 bases spanning the gap.

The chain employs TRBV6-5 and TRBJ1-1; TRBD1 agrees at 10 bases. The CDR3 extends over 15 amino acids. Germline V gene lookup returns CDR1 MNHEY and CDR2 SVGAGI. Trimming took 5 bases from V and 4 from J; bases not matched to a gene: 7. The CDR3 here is CASSVPRQGATEAFF. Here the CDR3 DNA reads TGTGCCAGCAGTGTACCGCGACAGGGGGCCACTGAAGCTTTCTTT.

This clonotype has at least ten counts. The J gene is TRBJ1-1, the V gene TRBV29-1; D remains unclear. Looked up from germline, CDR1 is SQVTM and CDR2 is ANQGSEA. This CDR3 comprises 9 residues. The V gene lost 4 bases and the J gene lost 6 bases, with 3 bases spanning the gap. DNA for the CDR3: TGCAGCGTTGGGTCTGAAGCTTTCTTT. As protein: CSVGSEAFF.

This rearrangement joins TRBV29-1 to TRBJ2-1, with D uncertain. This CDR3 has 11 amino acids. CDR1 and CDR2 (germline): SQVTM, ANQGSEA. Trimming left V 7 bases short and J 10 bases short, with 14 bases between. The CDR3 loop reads CSGGLRNEQFF. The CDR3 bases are TGCAGCGGTGGGCTTAGAAACGAGCAGTTCTTC.

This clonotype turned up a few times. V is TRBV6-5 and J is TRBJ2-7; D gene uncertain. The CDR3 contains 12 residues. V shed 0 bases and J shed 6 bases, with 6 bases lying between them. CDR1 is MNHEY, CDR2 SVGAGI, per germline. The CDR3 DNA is TGTGCCAGCAGTTACTCTTCCCTCGAGCAGTACTTC. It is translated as CASSYSSLEQYF.

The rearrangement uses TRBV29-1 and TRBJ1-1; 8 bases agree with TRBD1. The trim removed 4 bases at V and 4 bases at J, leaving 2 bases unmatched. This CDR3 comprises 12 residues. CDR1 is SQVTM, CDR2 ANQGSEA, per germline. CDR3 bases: TGCAGCGTTGCGGACAGGGCCACTGAAGCTTTCTTT. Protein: CSVADRATEAFF. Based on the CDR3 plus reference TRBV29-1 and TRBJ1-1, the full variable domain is SAVISQKPSRDICQRGTSLTIQCQVDSQVTMMFWYRQQPGQSLTLIATANQGSEATYESGFVIDKFPISRPNLTFSTLTVSNMSPEDSSIYLCSVADRATEAFFGQGTRLTVV.

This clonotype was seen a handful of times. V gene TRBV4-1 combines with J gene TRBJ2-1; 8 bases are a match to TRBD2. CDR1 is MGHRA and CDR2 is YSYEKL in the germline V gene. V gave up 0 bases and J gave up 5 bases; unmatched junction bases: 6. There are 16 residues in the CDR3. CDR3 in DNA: TGCGCCAGCAGCCAAGATCCACTAGCGGCCCACAATGAGCAGTTCTTC. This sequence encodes CASSQDPLAAHNEQFF.